This paragraph reports one T cell receptor (beta chain). Its cognate antigen is unknown. The time point was: pre-treatment sample, taken before nivolumab and TIL therapy. Sequencing used immunoSEQ v3. The assay was immunoSEQ multiplex PCR, and TCRdb's table has in-frame clones only and misses some. The repertoire holds about 19,000 clones, 60% to 80% seen once, with 7.4% in the top ten. The data stem from a study of TIL therapy for anti-PD-1-resistant metastatic lung cancer. Study overall: Tumors carried a median 1.5 non-synonymous mutations per megabase.

Study outcomes and limitations: Infused TIL clonotypes partially replaced the baseline blood repertoire, then decayed over months.

CDR1 is LNHNV, CDR2 YYDKDF, per germline (reference sequence). Trimming pared 3 bases from V and 0 bases from J, leaving 11 bases between. This CDR3 region has 16 residues. The V and J genes are TRBV15 and TRBJ1-4; perhaps TRBD1 as D (5 bases). The sequence was collected from a person between 25 and 80 years old with non-small cell lung cancer. The material was blood, obtained at baseline. CDR3 nucleotide sequence: TGTGCCACCAGCAGTTGGGAGACAGCAACTAATGAAAAACTGTTTTTT. Residues: CATSSWETATNEKLFF.